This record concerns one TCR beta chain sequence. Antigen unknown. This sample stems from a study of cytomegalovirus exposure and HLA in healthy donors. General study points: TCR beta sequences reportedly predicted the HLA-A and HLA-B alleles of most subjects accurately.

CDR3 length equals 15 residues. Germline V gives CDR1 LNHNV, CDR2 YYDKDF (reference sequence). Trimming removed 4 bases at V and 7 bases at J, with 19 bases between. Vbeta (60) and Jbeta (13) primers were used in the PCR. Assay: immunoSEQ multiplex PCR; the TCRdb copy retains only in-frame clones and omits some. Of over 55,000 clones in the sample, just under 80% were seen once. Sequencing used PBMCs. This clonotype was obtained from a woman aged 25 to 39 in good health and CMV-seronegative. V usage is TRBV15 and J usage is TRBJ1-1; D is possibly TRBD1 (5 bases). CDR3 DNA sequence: TGTGCCACCAGCACCTTCCCGGGGGGGAGAGGTGAAGCTTTCTTT. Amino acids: CATSTFPGGRGEAFF.